The clone carrying this T cell receptor (beta chain) was seen more than once but under ten times. No antigen is known for it. The data belong to a study of metastatic and nonmetastatic thyroid tumors. Study details: The comparison covered peripheral blood and tumor or nodule tissue in malignant and benign thyroid patients. General study findings and limits: Benign nodules were reported to have significantly lower TCR beta diversity than malignant thyroid tumors, in blood and tumor.

CDR1 and CDR2 from the germline V gene are SGHAT and FQNNGV. This CDR3 comprises 12 residues. Deletions cut 0 bases from V and 10 bases from J, with 7 bases between. Prior to thyroid surgery, none of the patients had received any treatment. TCRdb reassembled clones from the PCR reads with MiXCR. Among about 28,000 clones listed, roughly 3.5% were seen once. Sample: blood. The rearrangement joins TRBV11-2 to TRBJ2-1; D is uncertain. This TCR was recovered from a male donor with papillary thyroid cancer or a benign thyroid nodule (not recorded which). Some clones in this sample may be carry-over from other donors' samples. This chain's CDR3 is CASSLDAYEQFF. CDR3 bases: TGTGCCAGCAGCTTAGACGCCTACGAGCAGTTCTTC.